The present T cell receptor (beta chain) was sequenced within a study of T cell repertoires in cytomegalovirus infection. Overall study context: Alongside well-studied HLA-B-restricted CMV epitopes, recently identified HLA-C-restricted CMV epitopes were also used. It can be stated that public TCR beta signatures indicated CMV infection as well as a matching HLA type.

General study findings and limits: CMV-specific TCR beta clonotypes restricted by HLA-C dominated the ex vivo response. Adding up the frequency of public TCR beta families identified people who carried CMV plus the relevant HLA.

This clonotype was picked up many times. Antigen unknown. MiXCR, run by TCRdb on the reads, gives a single entry per CDR3 protein. The table lists around 200,000 distinct CDR3 sequences, less than 50% of them singletons. The germline V gene encodes CDR1 SGHVS and CDR2 FNYEAQ. The CDR3 is made up of 13 amino acids. V gave up 3 bases and J gave up 3 bases, with 6 bases separating them. This TCR came from a human donor in good health (CMV status not recorded). Some clones in this sample may be carry-over from other donors' samples. This specimen was CD8+ T cells from cultured PBMCs, taken from culture after CMV antigen stimulation. The V gene is TRBV7-6, the J gene TRBJ2-1; possibly TRBD2 for D (5 bases). CDR3 protein: CASSFRGYNEQFF. DNA for the CDR3: TGTGCCAGCAGCTTCCGGGGCTACAATGAGCAGTTCTTC.